This is a list of T cell receptor beta chains from one sample in a study of blood T cell repertoires in COVID-19. The assay was immunoSEQ multiplex PCR, and TCRdb's table has in-frame clones only and misses some. The sample consists of roughly 500,000 clones, 85% to 90% of them appearing once. The sequenced sample consisted of peripheral blood. The source is a man younger than 30 with COVID-19, enrolled during active disease. Both conserved end residues are part of each CDR3.

TRBV2,CASSATSGMTDTQYF
TRBV2,CASSEGTGGSYTF
TRBV18,CASSPPSGGGNEQYF
TRBV6-6,CASRQGQGNSPLHF
TRBV14,CASSRQTGNSPLHF
TRBV2,CASIVDRGNSPLHF
TRBV27,CASSSSGTGENEQYF
TRBV25-1,CASSETGRRPTDTQYF
TRBV5-1,CASSLGQGASNEKLFF
TRBV6-5,CASSYSKGFNSPLHF
TRBV9,CASNQPAGSSGRTDTQYF
TRBV9,CASSVDPSGRDSLHF
TRBV5-1,CASSSDRGVDEQYF
TRBV6-4,CASSDSSGGRDEQFF
TRBV9,CASSVGTSGSYNEQFF
TRBV3-1/TRBV3-2,CASSPNAGGYYGYTF
TRBV2,CASDEREGSPLHF
TRBV4-1,CASSLQLTANTEAFF
TRBV4-2,CASSQDPGTSGGDNEQYF
TRBV2,CASKTVPVRETQYF
TRBV14,CASSAGQGSYEQYF
TRBV12-5,CASGLSRVYGYTF
TRBV10-1,CASRGTGEGETQYF
TRBV9,CASSVGVQRNSYNEQFF
TRBV2,CASSRGQLQTQYF
TRBV19,CASSIRGRIGRTNEKLFF
TRBV4-2,CASSQEGLDHSPLHF
TRBV7-8,CASSLEGVRTTEAFF
TRBV18,CASSPGHYNQPQHF
TRBV5-1,CASSFSGIVTNYGYTF
TRBV20-1,CSARGTGGYTF
TRBV11-3,CASSSFFGATNEKLFF